The next 20 T cell receptor beta chains were all read from a single sample in a study of blood T cell repertoires in COVID-19. The repertoire was sequenced with immunoSEQ multiplex PCR; TCRdb's copy has only in-frame clones and lacks some. The sample has 150,000 or so clones, approximately 80% seen once. Sequenced input: peripheral blood. The receptors derive from a man aged 70 or older who had recovered from COVID-19.

This clone has just a few counts. The gene calls are TRBV29-1 and TRBJ2-1; perhaps TRBD1 as D (6 bases). V was trimmed by 6 bases and J by 2 bases, leaving 11 bases between them. Germline V gives CDR1 SQVTM, CDR2 ANQGSEA. This CDR3 contains 13 residues. CDR3 nucleotide sequence: TGCAGCGTGACAGGAGAGGCCTACAATGAGCAGTTCTTC. Translating gives CSVTGEAYNEQFF.

This clone was counted only a few times. V and J are TRBV4-3 and TRBJ1-4; TRBD1 matches 8 bases. V was clipped by 6 bases and J by 8 bases; unmatched bases: 8. The CDR3 length is 14 residues. The germline V gene has CDR1 LGHNA and CDR2 YSLEER. The DNA for the CDR3 is TGCGCCAGCAGTTCCAGGGGGCTTAACGAAAAACTGTTTTTT. This gives the protein CASSSRGLNEKLFF.

The chain uses TRBV12-3 or TRBV12-4 and TRBJ2-4; tentatively, D is TRBD2 (5 bases). Trimming took off 2 bases at V and 6 bases at J, with 5 bases between the two ends. The CDR3 consists of 12 residues. DNA of the CDR3: TGTGCCAGCAGTTTACGGGGAAACATTCAGTACTTC. Amino acid sequence: CASSLRGNIQYF.

Comments on this clone: Relative to the germline gene, one junction end is altered; a read error may explain this. This chain joins TRBV3-1 (or the pseudogene TRBV3-2) and TRBJ2-1; a weak D match, TRBD2 (5 bases). There are 13 residues in the CDR3. Germline CDR1 reads LGHDT; CDR2 reads YNNKEL (reference sequence). The CDR3 here is CASSQTFSARGIF. Here the CDR3 DNA reads TGTGCCAGCAGCCAGACCTTTAGCGCGCGAGGGATCTTC.

This clone was seen a single time. This CDR3 is CATSRDNGQETQYF. DNA of the CDR3: TGTGCCACCAGCAGAGATAACGGGCAAGAGACCCAGTACTTC. This chain connects TRBV15 to TRBJ2-5; no reliable D call. CDR1 and CDR2 (germline): LNHNV, YYDKDF (reference sequence). V lost 0 bases to trimming and J lost 2 bases, with 7 bases between them. The CDR3 totals 14 residues.

The V gene is TRBV6-2 or TRBV6-3, the J gene TRBJ1-2; D is unclear. The V gene lost 5 bases and the J gene lost 0 bases, with 13 bases spanning the gap. This CDR3 spans 15 amino acids. The germline V gene has CDR1 MNHEY and CDR2 SVGEGT. CDR3 protein: CASSRSGLTNYGYTF. CDR3 nucleotides: TGTGCCAGCAGTAGGAGTGGGTTGACTAACTATGGCTACACCTTC.

This clone was seen only once. The rearrangement joins TRBV7-9 to TRBJ2-1; 8 nucleotides match TRBD2. CDR3 length equals 15 residues. CDR1 SEHNR and CDR2 FQNEAQ come from the germline V gene (reference sequence). After removal of 5 bases from V and 5 bases from J, the junction contained 8 bases not matched to a gene. This chain's CDR3 is CASSPYSSGNNEQFF. The CDR3 region has the DNA TGTGCCAGCAGCCCTTATAGTAGCGGGAACAATGAGCAGTTCTTC.

The J gene is TRBJ1-1, the V gene TRBV12-5; no clear D gene. Per germline, CDR1 LGHNT and CDR2 FRNRAP. V lost 0 bases and J lost 1, with 6 bases in between. This CDR3 is built from 14 residues. The CDR3 spells CASGLVPENTEAFF. The CDR3 DNA is TGTGCTAGTGGTTTGGTACCAGAGAACACTGAAGCTTTCTTT.

The V call is TRBV5-1, the J call TRBJ2-5; 9 nucleotides agree with TRBD1. CDR1 and CDR2 (germline): SGHRS, YFSETQ. V shed 4 bases, J shed 2 bases, and the junction held 6 bases outside the gene matches. The CDR3 spans 15 residues. The CDR3 is CASSHVDRGQETQYF. The CDR3 nucleotides are TGCGCCAGCAGCCATGTCGACAGGGGGCAAGAGACCCAGTACTTC.

This clone occurred a few times. The rearrangement joins TRBV7-9 to TRBJ1-6; D is uncertain. The germline V and J ends were trimmed by 1 base and 8 bases, with 9 bases remaining between them. The CDR3 sequence is 14 residues long. Per germline, CDR1 SEHNR and CDR2 FQNEAQ (reference sequence). Here the CDR3 reads CASSLGEGYSPLHF. Written as DNA, the CDR3 is TGTGCCAGCAGCTTAGGAGAGGGCTATTCACCCCTCCACTTT.

V is TRBV9 and J is TRBJ1-6; maybe TRBD1 (6 bases). V lost 6 bases to trimming and J lost 6 bases, with 13 bases between them. CDR1 is SGDLS and CDR2 is YYNGEE in the germline V gene. There are 14 residues in the CDR3. The CDR3 DNA is TGTGCCAGCAACAGGGACATCGGTAATTCACCCCTCCACTTT. Encoded protein: CASNRDIGNSPLHF.

The chain recombines TRBV5-1 with TRBJ1-1, with 8 bases identical to TRBD1. The ends lost 0 bases at V and 5 bases at J; junction bases unmatched: 9. Germline V lookup: CDR1 SGHRS, CDR2 YFSETQ. The CDR3 runs to 16 residues. CDR3 amino acids: CASSLEQGGSRTEAFF. CDR3 sequence (DNA): TGCGCCAGCAGCTTGGAACAGGGGGGATCTCGTACTGAAGCTTTCTTT.

V is TRBV5-8 and J is TRBJ2-5; D gene unclear. CDR1 SGHTS and CDR2 YDEGEE come from the germline V gene. V gave up 4 bases and J gave up 2 bases, with 6 bases separating them. This CDR3 has 12 residues. CDR3 protein: CASSQNQETQYF. CDR3 coding DNA: TGTGCCAGCAGCCAAAATCAAGAGACCCAGTACTTC.

The chain is built from TRBV18 and TRBJ2-7; D is possibly TRBD1 (5 bases). Germline V gene lookup returns CDR1 KGHSH and CDR2 LQKENI. Deletions cut 0 bases from V and 3 bases from J, with 9 bases between. The CDR3 is made up of 14 amino acids. In DNA form, the CDR3 reads TGTGCCAGCTCACCACCGAGACAGTTCTACGAGCAGTACTTC. As protein: CASSPPRQFYEQYF.

This clone was counted a few times. The V call is TRBV7-2, the J call TRBJ2-2, with TRBD2 matching over 12 bases. The CDR3 covers 16 residues. The V gene end was trimmed by 4 bases and the J gene end by 3 bases; junction bases not matched to a gene: 3. CDR1 is SGHTA, CDR2 FQGNSA, per germline. CDR3: CASSSSGRADTGELFF. Here the CDR3 DNA reads TGTGCCAGCAGCTCTAGCGGGAGGGCGGACACCGGGGAGCTGTTTTTT.

The chain carries TRBV5-4 and TRBJ2-5, with 8 bases aligning to TRBD1. The CDR3 has 15 residues. The junction had 11 bases not matched to a gene; V was cut back by 5 bases and J by 5 bases. In germline, CDR1 is SGHNT, CDR2 YYREEE (reference sequence). CDR3 DNA: TGTGCCAGCAGTTCCGGACAGGGAGTGAGGGAGACCCAGTACTTC. It translates to CASSSGQGVRETQYF.

The chain is built from TRBV27 and TRBJ2-1; the match to TRBD2 covers 16 bases. This CDR3 is built from 16 residues. Germline V gene data show CDR1 as MNHEY and CDR2 as SMNVEV (reference sequence). The junction had 7 bases not matched to a gene; V was cut back by 6 bases and J by 8 bases. CDR3 loop: CASRVGTSGRGHEQFF. DNA for the CDR3: TGTGCCAGCAGGGTAGGGACTAGCGGGAGGGGGCATGAGCAGTTCTTC.

The chain employs TRBV19 and TRBJ2-6; 9 positions match TRBD2. This CDR3 has 19 amino acids. Looked up from germline, CDR1 is LNHDA and CDR2 is SQIVND (reference sequence). V lost 0 bases and J lost 2; bases outside the gene matches: 8. CDR3 amino acids: CASSIEGVAGATGANVLTF. CDR3 DNA sequence: TGTGCCAGTAGTATAGAAGGAGTAGCGGGAGCTACTGGGGCCAACGTCCTGACTTTC.

Written as DNA, the CDR3 is TGTGCCAGCAGCAACCGGCCAGCGGGGGAGACCCAGTACTTC. It yields the protein CASSNRPAGETQYF. The rearrangement joins TRBV7-2 to TRBJ2-5; TRBD2 aligns across 7 bases. Germline assignment: CDR1 SGHTA and CDR2 FQGNSA. This CDR3 is built from 14 residues. V was pared by 5 bases and J by 5 bases, with 8 bases of the junction left unmatched.

The rearrangement joins TRBV9 to TRBJ1-5; D might be TRBD1 (6 bases). Germline loops: CDR1 SGDLS, CDR2 YYNGEE. The CDR3 spans 15 residues. V was shortened by 3 bases and J by 0 bases, with 10 bases between the two germline ends. CDR3 protein: CASSETGASNQPQHF. The CDR3 DNA reads TGTGCCAGCAGCGAGACAGGAGCTAGCAATCAGCCCCAGCATTTT.